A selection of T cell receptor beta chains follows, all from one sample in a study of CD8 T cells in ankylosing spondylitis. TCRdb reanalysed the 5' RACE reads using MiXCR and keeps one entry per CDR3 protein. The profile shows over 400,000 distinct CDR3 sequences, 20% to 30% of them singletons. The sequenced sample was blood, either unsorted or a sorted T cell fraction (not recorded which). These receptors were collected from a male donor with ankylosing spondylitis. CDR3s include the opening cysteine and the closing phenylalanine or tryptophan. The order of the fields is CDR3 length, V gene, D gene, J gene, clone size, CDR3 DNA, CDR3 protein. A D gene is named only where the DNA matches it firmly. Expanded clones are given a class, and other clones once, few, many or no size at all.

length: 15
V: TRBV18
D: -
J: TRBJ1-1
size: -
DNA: TGTGCCAGCTCACCACGGGCCAACGTGGGCACTGAAGCTTTCTTT
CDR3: CASSPRANVGTEAFF

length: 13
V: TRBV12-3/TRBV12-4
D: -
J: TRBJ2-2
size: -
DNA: TGTGCCAGCACCAGTGGGTGGGCCGGGGAGCTGTTTTTT
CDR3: CASTSGWAGELFF

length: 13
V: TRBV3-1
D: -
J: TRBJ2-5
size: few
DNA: TGTGCCAGCAGCCGGTCACAGGCGGAGGCCCAGTACTTC
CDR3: CASSRSQAEAQYF

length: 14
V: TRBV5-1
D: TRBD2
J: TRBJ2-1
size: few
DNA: TGCGCCAGCAAGACTAGCGGAGAGTACAATGAGCAGTTCTTC
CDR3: CASKTSGEYNEQFF

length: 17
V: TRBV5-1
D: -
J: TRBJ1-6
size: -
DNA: TGCGCCAGCAGGGCGAAGCCTGACAGCGACGCCGATTCACCCCTCCACTTT
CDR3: CASRAKPDSDADSPLHF

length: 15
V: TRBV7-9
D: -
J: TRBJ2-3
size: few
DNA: TGTGCCAGCAGCTCCAGCAGAGGGGCTGGAGATACGCAGTATTTT
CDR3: CASSSSRGAGDTQYF

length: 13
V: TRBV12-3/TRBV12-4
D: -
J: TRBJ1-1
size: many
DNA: TGTGCCAGCAGTTTAAACGTGGGGACTGAAGCTTTCTTT
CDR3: CASSLNVGTEAFF

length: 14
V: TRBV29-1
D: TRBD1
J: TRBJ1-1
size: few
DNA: TGCAGCGTTCAAGGGGGCGCGACGAACACTGAAGCTTTCTTT
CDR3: CSVQGGATNTEAFF

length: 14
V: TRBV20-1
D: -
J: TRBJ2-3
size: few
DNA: TGCAGTGCTAGAGACCATCGGATGGGAGATACGCAGTATTTT
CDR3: CSARDHRMGDTQYF

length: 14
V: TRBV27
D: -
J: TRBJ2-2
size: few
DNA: TGTGCCAGCCGCTCCGCCAGGAACACCGGGGAGCTGTTTTTT
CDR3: CASRSARNTGELFF

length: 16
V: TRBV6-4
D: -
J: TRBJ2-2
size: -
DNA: TGTGCCAGCAGTGACGCTTTAGAGGGGAACACCGGGGAGCTGTTTTTT
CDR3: CASSDALEGNTGELFF

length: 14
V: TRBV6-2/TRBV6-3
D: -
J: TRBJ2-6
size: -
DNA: TGTGCCAGCAGCTACTTCTCTGGGGCCAACGTCCTGACTTTC
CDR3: CASSYFSGANVLTF

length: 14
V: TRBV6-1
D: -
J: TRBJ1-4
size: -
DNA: TGTGCCAGCACCCGTAACGGGGGAGACGAAAAACTGTTTTTT
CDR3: CASTRNGGDEKLFF

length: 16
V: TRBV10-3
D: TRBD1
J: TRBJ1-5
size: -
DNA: TGTGCCATCAGTGAGTGGGGGACAGATAGCAATCAGCCCCAGCATTTT
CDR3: CAISEWGTDSNQPQHF

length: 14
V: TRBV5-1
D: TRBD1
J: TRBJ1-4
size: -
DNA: TGCGCCAGCAGCTTGGAGGCCAGGGGGGAAAAACTGTTTTTT
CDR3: CASSLEARGEKLFF

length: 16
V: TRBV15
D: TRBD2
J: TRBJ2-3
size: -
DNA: TGTGCCACCAGCCCCGGAATACAGCGGGAGGAGGATACGCAGTATTTT
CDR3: CATSPGIQREEDTQYF

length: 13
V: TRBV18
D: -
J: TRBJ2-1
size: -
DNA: TGTGCCAGCTCACCACCGTCAGTGCCTGAGCAGTTCTTC
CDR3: CASSPPSVPEQFF

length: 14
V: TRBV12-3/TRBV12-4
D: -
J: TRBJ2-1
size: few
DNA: TGTGCCAGCCTATTCAGAAGCTCCTACAATGAGCAGTTCTTC
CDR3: CASLFRSSYNEQFF

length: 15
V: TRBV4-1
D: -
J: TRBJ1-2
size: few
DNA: TGCGCCAGCAGCCAAGATCGAGGGGCTAGATATGGCTACACCTTC
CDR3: CASSQDRGARYGYTF

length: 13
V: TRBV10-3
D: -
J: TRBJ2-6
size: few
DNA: TGTGCCATCAGCGAGGAAGGGGCCAACGTCCTGACTTTC
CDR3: CAISEEGANVLTF

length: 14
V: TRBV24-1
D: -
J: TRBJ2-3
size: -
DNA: TGTGCCACCCAGGGCTCCCTAGGCACAGATACGCAGTATTTT
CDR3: CATQGSLGTDTQYF

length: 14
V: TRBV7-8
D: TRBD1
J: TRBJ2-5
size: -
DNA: TGTGCCAGCAGCTCCCTGACAGGGAGAGAGACCCAGTACTTC
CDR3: CASSSLTGRETQYF

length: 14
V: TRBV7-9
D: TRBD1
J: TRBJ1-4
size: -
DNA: TGTGCCAGCAGCATGGGACAGGGTAATGAAAAACTGTTTTTT
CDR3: CASSMGQGNEKLFF

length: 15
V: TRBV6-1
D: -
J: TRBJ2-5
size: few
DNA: TGTGCCAGCAGTGAAGCGGCCCTGAGGGAGGAGACCCAGTACTTC
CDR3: CASSEAALREETQYF

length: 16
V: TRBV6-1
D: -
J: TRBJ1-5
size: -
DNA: TGTGCCAGCAGTGTGATTGGGAGAAATAGCAATCAGCCCCAGCATTTT
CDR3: CASSVIGRNSNQPQHF

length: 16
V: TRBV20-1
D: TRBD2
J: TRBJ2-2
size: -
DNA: TGCAGTGCTACGAATGCGCGGGAGGCTAACACCGGGGAGCTGTTTTTT
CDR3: CSATNAREANTGELFF

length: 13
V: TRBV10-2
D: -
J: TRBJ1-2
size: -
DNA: TGCGCCAGCAAATGGACCAGAGACGATGGCTACACCTTC
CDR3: CASKWTRDDGYTF

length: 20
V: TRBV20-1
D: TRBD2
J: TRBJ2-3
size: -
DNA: TGCAGTGCTAGAGATCCGGGTGGAAGCGGGAGGGCCAACCCCACAGATACGCAGTATTTT
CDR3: CSARDPGGSGRANPTDTQYF

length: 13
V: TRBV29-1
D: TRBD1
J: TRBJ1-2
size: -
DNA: TGCAGCGTTGATTACCGGGACAGGGGGAGCTACACCTTC
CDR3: CSVDYRDRGSYTF

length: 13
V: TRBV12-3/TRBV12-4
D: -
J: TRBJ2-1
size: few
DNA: TGTGCCAGCAGTTTTCTTCTCGGCTACGAGCAGTTCTTC
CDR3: CASSFLLGYEQFF

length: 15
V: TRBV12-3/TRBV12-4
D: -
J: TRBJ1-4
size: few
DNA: TGTGCCAGCAGCCAGACGGCTGCAACTAATGAAAAACTGTTTTTT
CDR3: CASSQTAATNEKLFF

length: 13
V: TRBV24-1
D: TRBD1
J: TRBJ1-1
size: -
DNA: TGTGCCACCATGGAGACAGGGGACACTGAAGCTTTCTTT
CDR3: CATMETGDTEAFF

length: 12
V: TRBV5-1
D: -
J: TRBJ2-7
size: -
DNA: TGCGCCAGCAGATGGGGAACCTACGAGCAGTACTTC
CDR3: CASRWGTYEQYF

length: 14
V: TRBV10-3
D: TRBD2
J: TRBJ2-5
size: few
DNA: TGTGCCATCAGTGGACGTAGCGGGAGTGAGACCCAGTACTTC
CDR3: CAISGRSGSETQYF

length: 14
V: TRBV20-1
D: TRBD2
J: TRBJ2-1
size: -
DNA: TGCAGTGCTAGAGGACTAGCGGGGAACAATGAGCAGTTCTTC
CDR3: CSARGLAGNNEQFF

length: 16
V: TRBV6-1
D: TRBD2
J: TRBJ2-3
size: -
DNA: TGTGCCAGCAGTGAAGCAGCGGGAGCGAGCACAGATACGCAGTATTTT
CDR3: CASSEAAGASTDTQYF

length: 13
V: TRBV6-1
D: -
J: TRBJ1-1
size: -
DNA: TGTGCCAGCAGCGGAGGGACATACACTGAAGCTTTCTTT
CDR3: CASSGGTYTEAFF